The entry below gives a single T cell receptor (beta chain) sequence along with its context. The repertoire was sequenced with immunoSEQ multiplex PCR; TCRdb's copy has only in-frame clones and lacks some. The sample carries 130,000 or so clones, approximately 87% recorded once. The source of the sample is a study of control samples from healthy donors and cancer patients. Sequenced sample: blood. The clonotype originates from a young man in good health.

This CDR3 is CASRQSTQGWGTEAFF. DNA for the CDR3: TGTGCCAGCAGGCAATCGACACAGGGTTGGGGCACTGAAGCTTTCTTT. The chain combines TRBV13 with TRBJ1-1; TRBD1 might be the D (6 bases). V was shortened by 6 bases and J by 4 bases, with 21 bases between the two germline ends. The CDR3 totals 16 residues. CDR1 is PRHDT and CDR2 is FYEKMQ in the germline V gene (reference sequence). The entire variable domain, with the rest obtained from reference TRBV13 and TRBJ1-1, is as follows: AAGVIQSPRHLIKEKRETATLKCYPIPRHDTVYWYQQGPGQDPQFLISFYEKMQSDKGSIPDRFSAQQFSDYHSELNMSSLELGDSALYFCASRQSTQGWGTEAFFGQGTRLTVV.